The clone carrying this TCR beta chain was seen just once. Its target is unknown. The primer mix had 60 Vbeta and 13 Jbeta primers. Using immunoSEQ multiplex PCR, the repertoire was profiled, and TCRdb retains in-frame clones only, with some absent. The sample has fewer than 250,000 clones, 70% to 80% seen once. The sample comes from a study of cytomegalovirus exposure and HLA in healthy donors. Regarding the study as a whole: Sequence variants that were highly shared formed a cluster that was likely a sequencing artifact. Within an earlier analysis, most TCR beta V segments proved productive either about 90% or about 30% of the time.

The CDR3 contains 15 residues. CDR1 is LGHNA, CDR2 YSLEER, per germline. V was shortened by 4 bases and J by 0 bases, with 12 bases between the two germline ends. Specimen: PBMCs. The clonotype comes from a man aged 40-55 years in good health and CMV-seronegative. The rearrangement joins TRBV4-3 to TRBJ1-2; no clear D. This chain's CDR3 is CASSRGTGSNYGYTF. The DNA for the CDR3 is TGCGCCAGCAGCCGTGGAACCGGGTCTAACTATGGCTACACCTTC.